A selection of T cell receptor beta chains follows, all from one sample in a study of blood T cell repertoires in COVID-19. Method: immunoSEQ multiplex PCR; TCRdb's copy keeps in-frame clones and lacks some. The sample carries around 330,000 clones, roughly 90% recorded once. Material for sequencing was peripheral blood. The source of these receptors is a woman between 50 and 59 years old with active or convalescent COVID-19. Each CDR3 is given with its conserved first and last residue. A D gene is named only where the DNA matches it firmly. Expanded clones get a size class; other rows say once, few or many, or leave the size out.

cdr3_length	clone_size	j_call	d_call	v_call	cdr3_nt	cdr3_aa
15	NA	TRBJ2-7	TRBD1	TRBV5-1	TGCGCCAGCAGCTTGCCCCATGGACAGGAGTTTGAGCAGTACTTC	CASSLPHGQEFEQYF
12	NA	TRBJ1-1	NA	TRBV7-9	TGTGCCAGCAGCTTAGATATTAGTGAAGCTTTCTTT	CASSLDISEAFF
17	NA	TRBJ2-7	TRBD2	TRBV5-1	TGCGCCAGCAGCTTGGGAGGACTAGCGGGCCCTTCATACGAGCAGTACTTC	CASSLGGLAGPSYEQYF
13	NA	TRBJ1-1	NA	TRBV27	TGTGCCAGCAAACCCCTGGGGCACACTGAAGCTTTCTTT	CASKPLGHTEAFF
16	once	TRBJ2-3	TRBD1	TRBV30	TGTGCCTGGATTAGGATCTTCTGGACAGGTGGAGATACGCAGTATTTT	CAWIRIFWTGGDTQYF
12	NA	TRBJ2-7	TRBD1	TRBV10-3	TGTGCCATCGGGACAGCTTCCTACGAGCAGTACTTC	CAIGTASYEQYF
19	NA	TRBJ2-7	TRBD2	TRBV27	TGTGCCAGCAGTTTATCGAGAGGGACTAGTAAGAGAATTGTCTACGAGCAGTACTTC	CASSLSRGTSKRIVYEQYF
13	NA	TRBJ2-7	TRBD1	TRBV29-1	TGCAGCGCAATGGGACAGACCTCCTACGAGCAGTACTTC	CSAMGQTSYEQYF
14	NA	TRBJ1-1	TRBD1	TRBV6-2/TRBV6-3	TGTGCCAGCAGTTCTACAGGGGACGTGACTGAAGCTTTCTTT	CASSSTGDVTEAFF
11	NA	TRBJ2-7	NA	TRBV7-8	TGTGCCAGCAGCCGAACTTACGAGCAGTACTTC	CASSRTYEQYF
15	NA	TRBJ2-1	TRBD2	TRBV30	TGTGCCTGGAGTGCGTTGGGACTAGGAGCCAATGAGCAGTTCTTC	CAWSALGLGANEQFF
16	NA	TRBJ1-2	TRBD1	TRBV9	TGTGCCAGCAGCACCCCCTTAACAGGGGTTGGTTATGGCTACACCTTC	CASSTPLTGVGYGYTF
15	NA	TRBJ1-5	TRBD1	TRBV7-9	TGTGCCAGCAGCTTAGGATCGGGACAGTCTCAGCCCCAGCATTTT	CASSLGSGQSQPQHF
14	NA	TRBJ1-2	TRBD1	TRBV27	TGTGCCAGCAGGCCCGGGACAGATCCCTATGGCTACACCTTC	CASRPGTDPYGYTF
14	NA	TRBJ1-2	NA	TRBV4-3	TGCGCCAGCAGCCAATTTACGGGGAACTATGGCTACACCTTC	CASSQFTGNYGYTF
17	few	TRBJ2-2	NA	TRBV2	TGTGCCAGCAGTGCGATAGACAGGGAGGAGTCCACCGGGGAGCTGTTTTTT	CASSAIDREESTGELFF
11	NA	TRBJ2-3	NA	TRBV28	TGTGCCAGCAGCTCCACAGATACGCAGTATTTT	CASSSTDTQYF
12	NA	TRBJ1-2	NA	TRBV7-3	TGTGCCAGCAGCTTAGAGCGGTCTGGCTACACCTTC	CASSLERSGYTF
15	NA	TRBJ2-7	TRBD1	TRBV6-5	TGTGCCAGCAGCACAGGGACAGGCTATCCCTACGAGCAGTACTTC	CASSTGTGYPYEQYF
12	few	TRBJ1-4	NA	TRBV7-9	TGTGCCAGCAGCTTAGGTTCGGAAAAACTGTTTTTT	CASSLGSEKLFF
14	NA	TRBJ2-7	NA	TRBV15	TGTGCCACCAGCAGAGATCCGGGGGTACGTGCGCAGTACTTC	CATSRDPGVRAQYF
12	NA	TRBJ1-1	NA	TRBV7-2	TGTGCCAGCAGTTTCCCACTGACTGAAGCTTTCTTT	CASSFPLTEAFF
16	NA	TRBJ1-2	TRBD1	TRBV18	TGTGCCAGCTCACCTAGAAGGGGACAGCTAAACTATGGCTACACCTTC	CASSPRRGQLNYGYTF
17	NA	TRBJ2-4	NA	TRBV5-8	TGTGCCAGCAGCTTGGTGCAGGGTCCGCTAGCCAAAAACATTCAGTACTTC	CASSLVQGPLAKNIQYF
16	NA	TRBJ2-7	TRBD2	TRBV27	TGTGCCAGCAGTTTCCAACTAGCGGGAGTCCCCTACGAGCAGTACTTC	CASSFQLAGVPYEQYF
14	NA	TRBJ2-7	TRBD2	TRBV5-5	TGTGCCAGCAGCGAACTAGCGGGAAAGTACGAGCAGTACTTC	CASSELAGKYEQYF
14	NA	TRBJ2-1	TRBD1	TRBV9	TGTGCCAGCAGCAAGACAGGGGGTGGGAATGAGCAGTTCTTC	CASSKTGGGNEQFF
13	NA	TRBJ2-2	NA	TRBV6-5	TGTGCCAGCGATCGGGGAAACACCGGGGAGCTGTTTTTT	CASDRGNTGELFF
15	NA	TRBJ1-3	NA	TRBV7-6	TGTGCCAGCAGCTTAGCTTGGGGGGCTGGAAACACCATATATTTT	CASSLAWGAGNTIYF
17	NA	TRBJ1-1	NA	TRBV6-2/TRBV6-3	TGTGCCAGCAGTTCTCTTACTGTCAGGGGTCAGAACACTGAAGCTTTCTTT	CASSSLTVRGQNTEAFF
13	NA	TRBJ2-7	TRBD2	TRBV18	TGTGCCAGCTCACCAAGCGGGGGTAGCGAGCAGTACTTC	CASSPSGGSEQYF
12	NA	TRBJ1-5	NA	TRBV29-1	TGCAGCGTCGCAGATAGCAATCAGCCCCAGCATTTT	CSVADSNQPQHF
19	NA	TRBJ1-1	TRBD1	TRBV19	TGTGCCAGTAGTATAGATCCCCCGACAGGGATCATCAGGAACACTGAAGCTTTCTTT	CASSIDPPTGIIRNTEAFF
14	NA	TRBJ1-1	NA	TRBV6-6	TGTGCCAGCAGTTACTCCAGTTGGAACACTGAAGCTTTCTTT	CASSYSSWNTEAFF
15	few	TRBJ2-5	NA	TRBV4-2	TGTGCCAGCAGCCAAGGGCTAGGAATCCTCGAGACCCAGTACTTC	CASSQGLGILETQYF
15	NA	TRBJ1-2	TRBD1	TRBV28	TGTGCCAGCAGTTTCCGGGACAGGGTATGGGATGGCTACACCTTC	CASSFRDRVWDGYTF
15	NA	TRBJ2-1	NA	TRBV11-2	TGTGCCAGCAGCTTAGCACCAGGGCCAAACAATGAGCAGTTCTTC	CASSLAPGPNNEQFF
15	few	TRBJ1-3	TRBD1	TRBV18	TGTGCCAGCTCACCAGAGACAGGGCCCGGAAACACCATATATTTT	CASSPETGPGNTIYF
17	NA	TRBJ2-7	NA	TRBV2	TGTGCCAGCAGTGGCCCCAGCGGACTGGCAACCTCCTACGAGCAGTACTTC	CASSGPSGLATSYEQYF
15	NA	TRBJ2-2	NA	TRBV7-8	TGTGCCAGCAGCCCCAACCCTGACTATTTCGGGGAGCTGTTTTTT	CASSPNPDYFGELFF
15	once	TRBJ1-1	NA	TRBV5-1	TGCGCCAGCAGCTTGGATGGCAGGGAAGTCTCTGAAGCTTTCTTT	CASSLDGREVSEAFF
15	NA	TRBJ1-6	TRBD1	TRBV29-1	TGCAGCGTTGAGGAACAGGGGGCTTCTAATTCACCCCTCCACTTT	CSVEEQGASNSPLHF
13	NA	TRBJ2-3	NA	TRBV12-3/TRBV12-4	TGTGCCAGCAGTTTAGCGGGGAGGGATACGCAGTATTTT	CASSLAGRDTQYF
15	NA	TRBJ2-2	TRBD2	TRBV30	TGTGCCTGGAGTTTACGCGGGGGGCTTACCGGGGAGCTGTTTTTT	CAWSLRGGLTGELFF
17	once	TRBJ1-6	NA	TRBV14	TGTGCCAGCAGCCCAGGGACATCACCCCTATATAATTCACCCCTCCACTTT	CASSPGTSPLYNSPLHF
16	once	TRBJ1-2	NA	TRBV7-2	TGTGCCAGCAGCTTAGTTGCAGCGGGGGAGGTGAGCGACTACACCTTC	CASSLVAAGEVSDYTF
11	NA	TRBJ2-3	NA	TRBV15	TGTGCCACCAGCGGACTAGATACGCAGTATTTT	CATSGLDTQYF
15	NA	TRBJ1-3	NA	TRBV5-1	TGCGCCAGCAGCTTGGGAGGAGGAACTGGAAACACCATATATTTT	CASSLGGGTGNTIYF
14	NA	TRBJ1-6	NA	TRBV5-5	TGTGCCAGCAGCTTGGCCCTATATAATTCACCCCTCCACTTT	CASSLALYNSPLHF